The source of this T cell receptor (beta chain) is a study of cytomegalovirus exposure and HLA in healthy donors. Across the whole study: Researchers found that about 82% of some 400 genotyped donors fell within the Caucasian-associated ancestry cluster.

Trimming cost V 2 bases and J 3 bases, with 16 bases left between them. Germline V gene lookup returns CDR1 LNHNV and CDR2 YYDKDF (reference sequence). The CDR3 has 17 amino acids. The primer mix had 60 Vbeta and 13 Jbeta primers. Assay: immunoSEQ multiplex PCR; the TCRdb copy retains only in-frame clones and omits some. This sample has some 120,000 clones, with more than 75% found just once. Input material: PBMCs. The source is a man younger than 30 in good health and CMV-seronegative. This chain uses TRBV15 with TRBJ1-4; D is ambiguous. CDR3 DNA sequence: TGTGCCACCAGCAGACCTGAGCGGGCAGTTCCTAATGAAAAACTGTTTTTT. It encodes CATSRPERAVPNEKLFF. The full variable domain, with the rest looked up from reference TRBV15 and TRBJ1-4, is DAMVIQNPRYQVTQFGKPVTLSCSQTLNHNVMYWYQQKSSQAPKLLFHYYDKDFNNEADTPDNFQSRRPNTSFCFLDIRSPGLGDTAMYLCATSRPERAVPNEKLFFGSGTQLSVL.